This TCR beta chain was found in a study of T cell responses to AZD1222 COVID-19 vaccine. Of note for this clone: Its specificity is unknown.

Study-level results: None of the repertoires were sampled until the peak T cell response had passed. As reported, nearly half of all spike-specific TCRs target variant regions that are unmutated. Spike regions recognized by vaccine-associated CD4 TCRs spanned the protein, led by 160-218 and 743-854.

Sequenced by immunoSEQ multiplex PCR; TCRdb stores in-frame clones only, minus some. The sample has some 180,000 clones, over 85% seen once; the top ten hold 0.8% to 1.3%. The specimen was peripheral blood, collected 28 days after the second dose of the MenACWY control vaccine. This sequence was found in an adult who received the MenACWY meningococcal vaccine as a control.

The CDR3 sequence: CASSDTGGTVGEKLFF. The CDR3 DNA is TGCGCCAGCAGCGATACGGGGGGAACAGTCGGAGAAAAACTGTTTTTT. V and J are TRBV5-1 and TRBJ1-4, with D possibly matching TRBD1 (5 bases). V was pared by 4 bases and J by 8 bases, with 21 bases between. Germline V lookup: CDR1 SGHRS, CDR2 YFSETQ. This CDR3 contains 16 residues.